The rows below give T cell receptor beta chains drawn from one sample of a study of blood T cell repertoires in COVID-19. The data were produced by immunoSEQ multiplex PCR, yet TCRdb's version contains in-frame clones alone and is incomplete. The table lists 250,000 to 350,000 clones, roughly 90% of them singletons. Sequencing was performed on peripheral blood. The receptors originated from a woman aged 25 to 39 with COVID-19, enrolled during active disease. Both conserved end residues are part of each CDR3. A D gene is named only where the DNA matches it firmly. Expanded clones get a size class; other rows say once, few or many, or leave the size out.

len: 15; v_gene: TRBV5-1; abundance: NA; j_gene: TRBJ1-4; d_gene: NA; CDR3nt: TGCGCCAGCAGCTTGGGTGGCCTAACTAATGAAAAACTGTTTTTT; CDR3aa: CASSLGGLTNEKLFF
len: 15; v_gene: TRBV24-1; abundance: NA; j_gene: TRBJ2-1; d_gene: TRBD1; CDR3nt: TGTGCCACCAGTGACCGACAGGGGTTCTACAATGAGCAGTTCTTC; CDR3aa: CATSDRQGFYNEQFF
len: 15; v_gene: TRBV12-5; abundance: NA; j_gene: TRBJ1-4; d_gene: TRBD1; CDR3nt: TGTGCTAGTGGTTTGGTTCGACAGGGTTTTGAAAAACTGTTTTTT; CDR3aa: CASGLVRQGFEKLFF
len: 11; v_gene: TRBV7-9; abundance: NA; j_gene: TRBJ1-1; d_gene: TRBD1; CDR3nt: TGTGCCAGCAATGACAGGGGGCTTGCTTTCTTT; CDR3aa: CASNDRGLAFF
len: 13; v_gene: TRBV5-1; abundance: NA; j_gene: TRBJ2-3; d_gene: NA; CDR3nt: TGCGCCAGCAGCGGGGCCAACACAGATACGCAGTATTTT; CDR3aa: CASSGANTDTQYF
len: 16; v_gene: TRBV29-1; abundance: NA; j_gene: TRBJ1-1; d_gene: TRBD1; CDR3nt: TGCAGCGTTGAAAAAGCAGGGGGCCCTATGAACACTGAAGCTTTCTTT; CDR3aa: CSVEKAGGPMNTEAFF
len: 14; v_gene: TRBV11-2; abundance: NA; j_gene: TRBJ1-4; d_gene: TRBD1; CDR3nt: TGTGCCAGCAGCCAGGGACAGGACAATGAAAAACTGTTTTTT; CDR3aa: CASSQGQDNEKLFF
len: 15; v_gene: TRBV15; abundance: NA; j_gene: TRBJ2-1; d_gene: TRBD2; CDR3nt: TGTGCCACCAGCAGAGATAGGGGACTAGTCAATGAGCAGTTCTTC; CDR3aa: CATSRDRGLVNEQFF
len: 15; v_gene: TRBV5-6; abundance: NA; j_gene: TRBJ2-2; d_gene: NA; CDR3nt: TGTGCCAGCAGCTCCCCATCCCTAGGGGCCGGGGAGCTGTTTTTT; CDR3aa: CASSSPSLGAGELFF
len: 12; v_gene: TRBV19; abundance: once; j_gene: TRBJ2-2; d_gene: TRBD1; CDR3nt: TGTGCCGCGGGACAGGGGCCCGGGGAGCTGTTTTTT; CDR3aa: CAAGQGPGELFF
len: 15; v_gene: TRBV4-1; abundance: NA; j_gene: TRBJ2-7; d_gene: TRBD2; CDR3nt: TGCGCCAGCAGTGGTCTAGCGGGAGGACCCTACGAGCAGTACTTC; CDR3aa: CASSGLAGGPYEQYF
len: 15; v_gene: TRBV4-1; abundance: NA; j_gene: TRBJ2-7; d_gene: NA; CDR3nt: TGCGCCAGCAGCCTTAGACAGGGACTTCCCTACGAGCAGTACTTC; CDR3aa: CASSLRQGLPYEQYF
len: 14; v_gene: TRBV19; abundance: NA; j_gene: TRBJ1-1; d_gene: TRBD1; CDR3nt: TGTGCCAGTACGCTGGGACAGGGGTTGACTGAAGCTTTCTTT; CDR3aa: CASTLGQGLTEAFF
len: 13; v_gene: TRBV5-1; abundance: NA; j_gene: TRBJ1-6; d_gene: TRBD1; CDR3nt: TGCGCCAGCGGACAGGGTAATAATTCACCCCTCCACTTT; CDR3aa: CASGQGNNSPLHF
len: 18; v_gene: TRBV4-1; abundance: NA; j_gene: TRBJ2-2; d_gene: TRBD2; CDR3nt: TGCGCCAGCAGCCAAGAAGCTAGCGGGAGGAATTTGGTCGGGGAGCTGTTTTTT; CDR3aa: CASSQEASGRNLVGELFF
len: 15; v_gene: TRBV25-1; abundance: once; j_gene: TRBJ2-2; d_gene: TRBD1; CDR3nt: TGTGCCAGCAGTGAATTAGGGGGCAACACCGGGGAGCTGTTTTTT; CDR3aa: CASSELGGNTGELFF
len: 16; v_gene: TRBV28; abundance: NA; j_gene: TRBJ1-5; d_gene: NA; CDR3nt: TGTGCCAGCAGTACCCCCGGACAGAACCCCAATCAGCCCCAGCATTTT; CDR3aa: CASSTPGQNPNQPQHF